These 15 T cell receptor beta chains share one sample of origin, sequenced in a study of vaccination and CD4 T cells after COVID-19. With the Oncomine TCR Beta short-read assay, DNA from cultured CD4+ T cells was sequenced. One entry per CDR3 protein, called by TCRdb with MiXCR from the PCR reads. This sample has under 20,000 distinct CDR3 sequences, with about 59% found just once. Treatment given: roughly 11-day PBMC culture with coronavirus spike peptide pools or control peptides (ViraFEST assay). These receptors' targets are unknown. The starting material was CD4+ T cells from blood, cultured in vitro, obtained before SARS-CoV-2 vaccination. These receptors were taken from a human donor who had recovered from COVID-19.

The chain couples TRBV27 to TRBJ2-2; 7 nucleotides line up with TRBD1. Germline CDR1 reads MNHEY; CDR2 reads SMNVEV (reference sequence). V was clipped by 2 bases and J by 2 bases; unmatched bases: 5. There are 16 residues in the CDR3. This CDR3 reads CASSLITGANTGELFF. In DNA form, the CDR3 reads TGTGCCAGCAGTTTAATTACAGGGGCTAACACCGGGGAGCTGTTTTTT.

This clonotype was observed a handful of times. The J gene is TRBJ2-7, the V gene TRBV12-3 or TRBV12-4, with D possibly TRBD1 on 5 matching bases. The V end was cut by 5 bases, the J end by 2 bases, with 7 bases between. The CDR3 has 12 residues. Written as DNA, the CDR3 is TGTGCCAGCAGTGAACAGGCCTACGAGCAGTACTTC. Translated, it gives CASSEQAYEQYF.

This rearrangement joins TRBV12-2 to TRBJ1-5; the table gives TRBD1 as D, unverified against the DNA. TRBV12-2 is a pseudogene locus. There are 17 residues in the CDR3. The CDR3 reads CASRLGGDRGPNQPQHF. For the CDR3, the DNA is TGTGCAAGTCGCTTAGGAGGGGACAGGGGGCCCAATCAGCCCCAGCATTTT.

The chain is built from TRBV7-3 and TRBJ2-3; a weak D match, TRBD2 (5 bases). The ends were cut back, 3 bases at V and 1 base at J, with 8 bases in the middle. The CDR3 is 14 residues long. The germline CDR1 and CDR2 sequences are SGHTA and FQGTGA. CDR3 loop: CASSFASRTDTQYF. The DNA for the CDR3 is TGTGCCAGCAGCTTTGCTAGCCGCACAGATACGCAGTATTTT.

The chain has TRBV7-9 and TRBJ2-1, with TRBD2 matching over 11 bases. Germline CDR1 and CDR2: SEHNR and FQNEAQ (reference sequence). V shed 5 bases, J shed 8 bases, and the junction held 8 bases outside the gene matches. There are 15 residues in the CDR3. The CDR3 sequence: CASSELAGVSDEQFF. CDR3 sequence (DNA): TGTGCCAGCAGCGAACTAGCGGGAGTTAGCGATGAGCAGTTCTTC.

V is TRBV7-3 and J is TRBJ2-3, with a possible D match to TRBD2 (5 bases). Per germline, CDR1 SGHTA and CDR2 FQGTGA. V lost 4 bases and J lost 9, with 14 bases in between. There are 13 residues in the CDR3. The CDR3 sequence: CASSSGLPTTQYF. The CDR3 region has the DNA TGTGCCAGCAGCTCAGGACTGCCGACGACGCAGTATTTT.

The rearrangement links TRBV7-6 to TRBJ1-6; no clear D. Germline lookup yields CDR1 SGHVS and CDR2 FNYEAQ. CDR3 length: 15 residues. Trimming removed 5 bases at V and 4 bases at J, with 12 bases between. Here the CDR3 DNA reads TGTGCCAGCAGCGCACAGAGAAGTTATAATTCACCCCTCCACTTT. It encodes CASSAQRSYNSPLHF.

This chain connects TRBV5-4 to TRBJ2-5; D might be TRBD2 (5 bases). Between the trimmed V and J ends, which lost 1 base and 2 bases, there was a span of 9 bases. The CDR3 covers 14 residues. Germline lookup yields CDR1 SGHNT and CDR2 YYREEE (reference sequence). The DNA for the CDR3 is TGTGCCAGCAGCTTGATGCTAGCTCAAGAGACCCAGTACTTC. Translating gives CASSLMLAQETQYF.

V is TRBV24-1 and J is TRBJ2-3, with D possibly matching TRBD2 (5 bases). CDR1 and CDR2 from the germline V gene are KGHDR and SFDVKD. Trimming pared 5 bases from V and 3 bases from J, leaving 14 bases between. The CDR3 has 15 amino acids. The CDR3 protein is CATSGSGRITDTQYF. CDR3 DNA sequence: TGTGCCACCAGTGGGTCTGGGAGAATAACAGATACGCAGTATTTT.

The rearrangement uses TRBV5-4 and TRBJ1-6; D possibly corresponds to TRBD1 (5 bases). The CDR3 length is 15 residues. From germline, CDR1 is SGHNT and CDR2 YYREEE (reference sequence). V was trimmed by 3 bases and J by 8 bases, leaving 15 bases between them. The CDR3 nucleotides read TGTGCCAGCAGCTACCCGGGACGGATTTATTCACCCCTCCACTTT. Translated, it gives CASSYPGRIYSPLHF.

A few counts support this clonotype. CDR3 protein: CSARDISQGRGEQYF. CDR3 DNA: TGCAGTGCTAGAGATATTAGCCAGGGTCGAGGGGAGCAGTACTTC. The V and J genes are TRBV20-1 and TRBJ2-7; perhaps D is TRBD1 or TRBD2 (5 bases each). The CDR3 has 15 amino acids. Trimming shortened V by 0 bases and J by 7 bases, and 19 bases separated the two germline ends. Germline V gene lookup returns CDR1 DFQATT and CDR2 SNEGSKA (reference sequence).

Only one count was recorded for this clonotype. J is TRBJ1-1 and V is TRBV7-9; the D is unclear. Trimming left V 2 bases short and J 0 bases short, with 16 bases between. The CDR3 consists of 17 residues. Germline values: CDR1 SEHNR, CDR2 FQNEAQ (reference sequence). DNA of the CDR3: TGTGCCAGCAGCTTATCAAAGCTGAGAAGGGTGAACACTGAAGCTTTCTTT. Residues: CASSLSKLRRVNTEAFF.

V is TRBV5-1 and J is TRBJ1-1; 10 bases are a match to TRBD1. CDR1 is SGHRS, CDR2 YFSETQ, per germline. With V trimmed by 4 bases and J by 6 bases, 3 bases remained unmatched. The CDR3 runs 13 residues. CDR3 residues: CASSRDRGAEAFF. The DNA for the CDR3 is TGCGCCAGCAGCCGGGACAGGGGCGCTGAAGCTTTCTTT.

CDR3 amino acids: CSASALAGEGETQYF. Here the CDR3 DNA reads TGCAGTGCTAGCGCGCTAGCGGGAGAGGGTGAGACCCAGTACTTC. V and J are TRBV20-1 and TRBJ2-5; 10 positions match TRBD2. V shed 3 bases, J shed 5 bases, and the junction held 9 bases outside the gene matches. CDR1 and CDR2 (germline): DFQATT, SNEGSKA (reference sequence). The CDR3 consists of 15 residues.

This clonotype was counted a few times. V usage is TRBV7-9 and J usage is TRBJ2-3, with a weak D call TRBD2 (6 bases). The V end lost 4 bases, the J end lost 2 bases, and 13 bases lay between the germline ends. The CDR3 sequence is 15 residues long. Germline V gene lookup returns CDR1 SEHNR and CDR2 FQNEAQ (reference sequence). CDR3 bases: TGTGCCAGCAGCTCAATGGGCGGGATCACAGATACGCAGTATTTT. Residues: CASSSMGGITDTQYF.